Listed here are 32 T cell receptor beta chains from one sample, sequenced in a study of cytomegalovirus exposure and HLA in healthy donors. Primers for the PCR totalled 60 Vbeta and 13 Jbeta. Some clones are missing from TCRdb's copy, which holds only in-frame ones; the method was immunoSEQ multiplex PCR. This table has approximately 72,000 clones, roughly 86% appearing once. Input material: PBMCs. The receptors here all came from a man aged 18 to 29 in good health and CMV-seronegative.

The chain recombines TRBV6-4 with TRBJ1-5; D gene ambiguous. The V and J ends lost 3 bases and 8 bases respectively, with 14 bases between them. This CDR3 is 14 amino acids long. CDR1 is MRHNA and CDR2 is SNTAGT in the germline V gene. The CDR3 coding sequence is TGTGCCAGCAGTGAATCGGCAGGTTGGGAGCCCCAGCATTTT. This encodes CASSESAGWEPQHF.

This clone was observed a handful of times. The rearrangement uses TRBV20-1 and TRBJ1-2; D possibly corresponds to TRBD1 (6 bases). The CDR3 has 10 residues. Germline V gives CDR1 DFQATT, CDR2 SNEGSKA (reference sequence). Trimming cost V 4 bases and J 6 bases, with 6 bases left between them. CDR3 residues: CSATGDGYTF. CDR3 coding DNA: TGCAGTGCTACAGGGGATGGCTACACCTTC.

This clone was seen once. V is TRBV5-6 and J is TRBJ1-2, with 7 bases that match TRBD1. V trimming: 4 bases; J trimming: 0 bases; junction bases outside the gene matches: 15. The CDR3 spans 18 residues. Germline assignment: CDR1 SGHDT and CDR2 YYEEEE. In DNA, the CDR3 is TGTGCCAGCAGCCTAATACAGGGGTTGGGGCGACCTAACTATGGCTACACCTTC. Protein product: CASSLIQGLGRPNYGYTF.

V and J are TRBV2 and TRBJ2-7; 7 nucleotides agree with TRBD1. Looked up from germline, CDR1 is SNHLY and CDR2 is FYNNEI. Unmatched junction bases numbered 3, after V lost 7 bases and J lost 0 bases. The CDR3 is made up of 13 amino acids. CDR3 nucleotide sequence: TGTGCCAGCACAGGGGGTAGCTCCTACGAGCAGTACTTC. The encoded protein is CASTGGSSYEQYF.

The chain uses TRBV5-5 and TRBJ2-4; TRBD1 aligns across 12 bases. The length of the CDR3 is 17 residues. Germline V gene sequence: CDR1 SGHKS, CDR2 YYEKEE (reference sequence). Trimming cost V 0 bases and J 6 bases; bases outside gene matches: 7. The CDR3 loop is CASSLVGTGGSVNIQYF. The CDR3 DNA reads TGTGCCAGCAGCTTGGTCGGGACAGGGGGCTCGGTAAACATTCAGTACTTC.

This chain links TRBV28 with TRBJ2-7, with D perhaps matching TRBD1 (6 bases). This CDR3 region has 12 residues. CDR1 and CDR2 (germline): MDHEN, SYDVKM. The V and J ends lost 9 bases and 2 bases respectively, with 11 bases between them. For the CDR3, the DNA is TGTGCCAGGAGGGGGACGGCCTACGAGCAGTACTTC. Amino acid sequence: CARRGTAYEQYF.

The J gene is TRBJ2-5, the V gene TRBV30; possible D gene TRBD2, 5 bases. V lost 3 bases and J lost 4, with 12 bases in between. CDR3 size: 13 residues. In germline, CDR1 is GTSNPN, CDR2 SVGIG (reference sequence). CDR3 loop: CAWRLGPGETQYF. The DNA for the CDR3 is TGTGCCTGGAGACTAGGGCCGGGAGAGACCCAGTACTTC.

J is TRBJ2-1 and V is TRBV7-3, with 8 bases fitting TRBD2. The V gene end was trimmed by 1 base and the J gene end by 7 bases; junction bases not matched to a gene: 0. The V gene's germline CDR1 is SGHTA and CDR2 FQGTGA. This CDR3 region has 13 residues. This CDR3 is CASSLSGGNEQFF. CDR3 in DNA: TGTGCCAGCAGCTTAAGCGGGGGGAATGAGCAGTTCTTC.

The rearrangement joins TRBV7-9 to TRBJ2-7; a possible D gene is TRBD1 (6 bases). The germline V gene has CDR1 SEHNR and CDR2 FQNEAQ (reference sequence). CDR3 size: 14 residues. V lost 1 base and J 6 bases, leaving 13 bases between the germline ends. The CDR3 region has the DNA TGTGCCAGCAGCTTAGTTATGGGGGCGGGCGAGCAGTACTTC. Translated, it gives CASSLVMGAGEQYF.

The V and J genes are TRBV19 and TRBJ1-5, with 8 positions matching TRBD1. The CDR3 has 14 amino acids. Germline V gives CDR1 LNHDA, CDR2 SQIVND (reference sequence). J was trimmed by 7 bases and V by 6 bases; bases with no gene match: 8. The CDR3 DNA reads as TGTGCCAGTAGACAACAGGGGGAAAGCCAGCCCCAGCATTTT. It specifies CASRQQGESQPQHF.

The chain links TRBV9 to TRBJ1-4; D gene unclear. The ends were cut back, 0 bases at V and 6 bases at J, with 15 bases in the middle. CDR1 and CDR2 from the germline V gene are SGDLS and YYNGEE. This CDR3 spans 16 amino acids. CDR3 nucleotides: TGTGCCAGCAGCGTAGCCGTGGGTGATCAGGATGAAAAACTGTTTTTT. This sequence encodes CASSVAVGDQDEKLFF.

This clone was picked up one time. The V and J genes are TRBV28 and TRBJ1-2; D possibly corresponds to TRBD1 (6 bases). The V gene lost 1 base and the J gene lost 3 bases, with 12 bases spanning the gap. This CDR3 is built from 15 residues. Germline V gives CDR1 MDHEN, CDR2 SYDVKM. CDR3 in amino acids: CASSLYQGPYYGYTF. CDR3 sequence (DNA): TGTGCCAGCAGTTTATATCAGGGGCCCTACTATGGCTACACCTTC.

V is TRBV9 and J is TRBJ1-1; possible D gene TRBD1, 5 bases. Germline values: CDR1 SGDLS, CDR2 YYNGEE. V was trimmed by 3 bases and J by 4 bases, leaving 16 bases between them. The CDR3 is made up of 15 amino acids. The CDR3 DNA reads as TGTGCCAGCAGCGCGACGCAGACGGGGGGCACTGAAGCTTTCTTT. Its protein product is CASSATQTGGTEAFF.

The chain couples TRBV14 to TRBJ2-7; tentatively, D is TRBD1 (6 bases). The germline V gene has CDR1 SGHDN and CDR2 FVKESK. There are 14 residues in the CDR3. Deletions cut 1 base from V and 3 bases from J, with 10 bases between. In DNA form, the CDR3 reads TGTGCCAGCAGCCAAGGGGACACGCGCTACGAGCAGTACTTC. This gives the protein CASSQGDTRYEQYF.

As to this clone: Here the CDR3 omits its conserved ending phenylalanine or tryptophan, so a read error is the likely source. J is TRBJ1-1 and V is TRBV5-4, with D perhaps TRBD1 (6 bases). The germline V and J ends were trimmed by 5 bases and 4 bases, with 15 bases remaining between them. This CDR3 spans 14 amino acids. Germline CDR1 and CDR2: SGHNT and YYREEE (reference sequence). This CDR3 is CASSKQGFVTEAFL. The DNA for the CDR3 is TGTGCCAGCAGTAAACAGGGTTTCGTCACTGAAGCTTTCCTT.

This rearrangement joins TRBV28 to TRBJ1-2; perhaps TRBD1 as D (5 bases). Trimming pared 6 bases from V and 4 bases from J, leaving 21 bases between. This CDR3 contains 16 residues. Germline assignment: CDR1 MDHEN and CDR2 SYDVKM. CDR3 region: CASRTLQGQLGYGYTF. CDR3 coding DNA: TGTGCCAGCAGAACCCTGCAGGGCCAGCTAGGCTATGGCTACACCTTC.

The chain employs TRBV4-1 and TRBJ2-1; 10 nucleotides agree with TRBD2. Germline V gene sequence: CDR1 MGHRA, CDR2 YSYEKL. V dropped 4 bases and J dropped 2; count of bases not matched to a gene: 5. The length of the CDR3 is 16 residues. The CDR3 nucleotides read TGCGCCAGCAGCCTCATCACTAGCGGGACCTACAATGAGCAGTTCTTC. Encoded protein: CASSLITSGTYNEQFF.

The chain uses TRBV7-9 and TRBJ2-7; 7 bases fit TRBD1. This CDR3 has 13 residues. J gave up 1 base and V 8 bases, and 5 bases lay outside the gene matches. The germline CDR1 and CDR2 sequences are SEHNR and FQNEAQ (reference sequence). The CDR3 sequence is CASQTGLSYEQYF. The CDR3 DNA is TGTGCCAGCCAGACAGGGTTATCCTACGAGCAGTACTTC.

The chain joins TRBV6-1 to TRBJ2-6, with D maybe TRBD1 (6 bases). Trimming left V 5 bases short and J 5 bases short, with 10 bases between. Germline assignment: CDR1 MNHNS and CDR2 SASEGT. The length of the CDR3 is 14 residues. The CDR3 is CASSSGQWANVLTF. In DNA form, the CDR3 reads TGTGCCAGCAGTTCCGGACAGTGGGCCAACGTCCTGACTTTC.

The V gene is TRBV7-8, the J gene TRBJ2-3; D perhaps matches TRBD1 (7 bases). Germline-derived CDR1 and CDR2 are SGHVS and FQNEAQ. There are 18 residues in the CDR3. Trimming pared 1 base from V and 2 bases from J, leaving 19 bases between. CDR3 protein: CASSLGAQGGSFTDTQYF. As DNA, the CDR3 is TGTGCCAGCAGCTTAGGGGCCCAGGGGGGTAGTTTCACAGATACGCAGTATTTT.

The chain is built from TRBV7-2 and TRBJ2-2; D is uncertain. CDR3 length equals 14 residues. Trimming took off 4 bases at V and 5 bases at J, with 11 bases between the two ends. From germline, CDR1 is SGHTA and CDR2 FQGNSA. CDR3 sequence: CASSYTRHTGELFF. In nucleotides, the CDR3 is TGTGCCAGCAGCTACACCAGGCATACCGGGGAGCTGTTTTTT.

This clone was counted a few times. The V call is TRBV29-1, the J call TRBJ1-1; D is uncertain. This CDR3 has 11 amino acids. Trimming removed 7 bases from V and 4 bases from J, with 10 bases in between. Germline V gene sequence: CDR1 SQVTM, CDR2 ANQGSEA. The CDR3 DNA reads TGCAGCGGAGGTCTTAGCACTGAAGCTTTCTTT. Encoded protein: CSGGLSTEAFF.

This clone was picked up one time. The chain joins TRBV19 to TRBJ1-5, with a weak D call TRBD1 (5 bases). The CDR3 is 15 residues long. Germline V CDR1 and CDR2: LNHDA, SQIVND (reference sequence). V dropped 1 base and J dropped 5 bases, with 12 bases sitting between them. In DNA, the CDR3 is TGTGCCAGTAGTATAGGTCGGGGAGGGGATCAGCCCCAGCATTTT. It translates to CASSIGRGGDQPQHF.

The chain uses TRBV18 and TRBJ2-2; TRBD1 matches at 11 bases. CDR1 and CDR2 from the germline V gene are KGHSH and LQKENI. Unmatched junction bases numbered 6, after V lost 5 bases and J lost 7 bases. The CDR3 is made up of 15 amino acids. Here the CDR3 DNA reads TGTGCCAGCTCATCTGGACAGGGGGCTGACGGGGAGCTGTTTTTT. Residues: CASSSGQGADGELFF.

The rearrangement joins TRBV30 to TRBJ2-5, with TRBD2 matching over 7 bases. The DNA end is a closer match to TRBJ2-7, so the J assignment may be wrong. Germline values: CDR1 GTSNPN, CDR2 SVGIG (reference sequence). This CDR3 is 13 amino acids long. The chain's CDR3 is CAWSVGLVYEQYF. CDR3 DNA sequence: TGTGCCTGGAGTGTCGGACTAGTTTACGAGCAGTACTTC.

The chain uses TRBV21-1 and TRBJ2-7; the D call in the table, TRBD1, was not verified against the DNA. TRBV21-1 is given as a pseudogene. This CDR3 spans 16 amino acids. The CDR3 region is CASSKPISGSLHEQYF. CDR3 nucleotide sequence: TGTGCCAGCAGCAAACCCATTTCAGGGTCGTTACACGAGCAGTACTTC.

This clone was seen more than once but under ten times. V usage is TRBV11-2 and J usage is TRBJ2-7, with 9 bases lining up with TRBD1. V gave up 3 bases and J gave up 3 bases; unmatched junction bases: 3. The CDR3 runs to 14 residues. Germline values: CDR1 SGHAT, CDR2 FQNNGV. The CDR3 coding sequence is TGTGCCAGCAGCTTGGAGACAGGGGGCTACGAGCAGTACTTC. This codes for CASSLETGGYEQYF.

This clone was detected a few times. CDR3 DNA sequence: TGTGCCAGCAGCATTAGCGGGAGCGCAGATACGCAGTATTTT. Translating it yields CASSISGSADTQYF. The chain carries TRBV6-4 and TRBJ2-3; TRBD2 aligns across 9 bases. Germline loops: CDR1 MRHNA, CDR2 SNTAGT. The CDR3 has 14 residues. The V segment lost 6 bases and the J segment 4 bases; nucleotides outside the gene matches: 5.

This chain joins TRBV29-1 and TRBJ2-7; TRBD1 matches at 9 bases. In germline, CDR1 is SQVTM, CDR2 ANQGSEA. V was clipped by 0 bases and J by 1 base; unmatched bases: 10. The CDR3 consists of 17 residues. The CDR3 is CSVEEAVGGTGSYEQYF. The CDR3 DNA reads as TGCAGCGTTGAAGAGGCGGTGGGAGGGACAGGGTCCTACGAGCAGTACTTC.

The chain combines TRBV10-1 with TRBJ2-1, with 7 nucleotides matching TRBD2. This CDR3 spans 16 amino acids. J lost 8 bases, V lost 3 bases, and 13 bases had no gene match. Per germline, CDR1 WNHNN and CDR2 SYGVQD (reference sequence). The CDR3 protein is CASSETSVGRNDEQFF. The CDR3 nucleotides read TGCGCCAGCAGTGAAACTAGCGTAGGGCGGAATGATGAGCAGTTCTTC.

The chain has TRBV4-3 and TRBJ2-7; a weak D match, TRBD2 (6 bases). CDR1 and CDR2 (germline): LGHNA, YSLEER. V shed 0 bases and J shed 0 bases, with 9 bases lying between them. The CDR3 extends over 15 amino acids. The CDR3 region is CASSQDRGNSYEQYF. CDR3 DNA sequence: TGCGCCAGCAGCCAAGATCGGGGGAACTCCTACGAGCAGTACTTC.

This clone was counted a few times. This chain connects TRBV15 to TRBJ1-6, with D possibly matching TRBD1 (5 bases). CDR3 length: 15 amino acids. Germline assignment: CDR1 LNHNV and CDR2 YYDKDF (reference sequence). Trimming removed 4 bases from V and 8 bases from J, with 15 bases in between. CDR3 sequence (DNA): TGTGCCACCAGCAAAATGGGGGGTAGTTATTCACCCCTCCACTTT. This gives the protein CATSKMGGSYSPLHF.